Following are 29 T cell receptor beta chains from one sample sequenced in a study of cytomegalovirus exposure and HLA in healthy donors. Assay used: immunoSEQ multiplex PCR; TCRdb lists only in-frame clones, some missing. The sample has some 260,000 clones, more than 85% seen once. The source material was PBMCs. These receptors all stem from a young man in good health and CMV-seropositive.

This rearrangement joins TRBV30 to TRBJ1-5, with a weak D call TRBD1 (6 bases). The V gene lost 2 bases and the J gene lost 7 bases, with 15 bases spanning the gap. This CDR3 is 14 amino acids long. The germline V gene encodes CDR1 GTSNPN and CDR2 SVGIG (reference sequence). The CDR3 nucleotides are TGTGCCTGGAGTCGTCGCGGGGGCAGGCAGCCCCAGCATTTT. Residues: CAWSRRGGRQPQHF. Together with reference TRBV30 and TRBJ1-5, the CDR3 gives the full variable domain: SQTIHQWPATLVQPVGSPLSLECTVEGTSNPNLYWYRQAAGRGLQLLFYSVGIGQISSEVPQNLSASRPQDRQFILSSKKLLLSDSGFYLCAWSRRGGRQPQHFGDGTRLSIL.

The chain is built from TRBV7-9 and TRBJ2-7, with D unresolved. CDR1 and CDR2 from the germline V gene are SEHNR and FQNEAQ (reference sequence). This CDR3 is built from 13 residues. The CDR3 loop reads CATTPHSPYEQYF. The CDR3 region has the DNA TGTGCAACCACCCCCCACAGTCCCTACGAGCAGTACTTC.

The J gene is TRBJ2-6, the V gene TRBV29-1, with D perhaps being TRBD1 or TRBD2 (5 bases each). Between the trimmed V and J ends, which lost 0 bases and 3 bases, there was a span of 15 bases. The CDR3 has 17 residues. The germline CDR1 and CDR2 sequences are SQVTM and ANQGSEA. In DNA form, the CDR3 reads TGCAGCGTTGAAGATATGGACACGGGGAATGGGGCCAACGTCCTGACTTTC. This encodes CSVEDMDTGNGANVLTF.

Points on this clone: This CDR3 is also generated by other DNA sequences in the sample. This sequence joins TRBV2 and TRBJ2-7; tentative D call: TRBD2 (5 bases). Germline CDR1 reads SNHLY; CDR2 reads FYNNEI. This CDR3 has 12 residues. The V gene lost 6 bases and the J gene lost 0 bases, with 6 bases spanning the gap. As DNA, the CDR3 is TGTGCCAGCAGGGGAGACTCCTACGAGCAGTACTTC. Translated, it gives CASRGDSYEQYF.

The rearrangement links TRBV6-1 to TRBJ1-2, with 11 nucleotides matching TRBD1. Germline V gives CDR1 MNHNS, CDR2 SASEGT. V shed 3 bases, J shed 4 bases, and the junction held 10 bases outside the gene matches. This CDR3 region has 17 residues. The CDR3 nucleotides read TGTGCCAGCAGTGAGAGTAGTAGGACAGGGGGCATCTATGGCTACACCTTC. Protein product: CASSESSRTGGIYGYTF.

The chain couples TRBV29-1 to TRBJ1-3, with TRBD1 matching over 7 bases. V was clipped by 5 bases and J by 0 bases; unmatched bases: 4. Germline assignment: CDR1 SQVTM and CDR2 ANQGSEA. This CDR3 spans 14 amino acids. The chain's CDR3 is CSVSQGYSGNTIYF. CDR3 DNA sequence: TGCAGCGTTTCACAGGGGTACTCTGGAAACACCATATATTTT.

The chain combines TRBV27 with TRBJ1-1; 7 bases fit TRBD1. The junction had 9 bases not matched to a gene; V was cut back by 5 bases and J by 6 bases. This CDR3 comprises 14 residues. Per germline, CDR1 MNHEY and CDR2 SMNVEV (reference sequence). CDR3: CASSIRQGPAEAFF. The CDR3 coding sequence is TGTGCCAGCAGTATTCGACAGGGCCCGGCTGAAGCTTTCTTT.

This chain joins TRBV27 and TRBJ1-1; D call uncertain. The CDR3 runs to 14 residues. V lost 6 bases and J lost 0, with 11 bases in between. Germline V CDR1 and CDR2: MNHEY, SMNVEV (reference sequence). The DNA for the CDR3 is TGTGCCAGCAGCGTGGACGGTTTGAACACTGAAGCTTTCTTT. This encodes CASSVDGLNTEAFF.

This sequence joins TRBV5-1 and TRBJ2-3; D is perhaps TRBD2 (6 bases). The V and J ends lost 0 bases and 0 bases respectively, with 11 bases between them. This CDR3 contains 16 residues. The V gene's germline CDR1 is SGHRS and CDR2 YFSETQ. The CDR3 bases are TGCGCCAGCAGCTTGGGGTTAGCGGATAGCACAGATACGCAGTATTTT. It translates to CASSLGLADSTDTQYF.

The gene calls are TRBV11-2 and TRBJ1-1; no clear D. Trimming cost V 5 bases and J 0 bases, with 7 bases left between them. Germline V CDR1 and CDR2: SGHAT, FQNNGV. The CDR3 contains 13 residues. As DNA, the CDR3 is TGTGCCAGCAGCCCTCAGTTGAACACTGAAGCTTTCTTT. As protein: CASSPQLNTEAFF.

This chain links TRBV5-1 with TRBJ1-5; TRBD1 is a possible D gene (5 bases). V was shortened by 0 bases and J by 7 bases, with 14 bases between the two germline ends. CDR3 size: 15 residues. Germline V gene lookup returns CDR1 SGHRS and CDR2 YFSETQ. The CDR3 DNA sequence: TGCGCCAGCAGCTTGGGTGACAGCCCCAACCAGCCCCAGCATTTT. As protein: CASSLGDSPNQPQHF.

The rearrangement links TRBV4-2 to TRBJ2-1; a possible D gene is TRBD2 (6 bases). Trimming removed 0 bases from V and 10 bases from J, with 10 bases in between. Germline loops: CDR1 LGHNA, CDR2 YNFKEQ. CDR3 length equals 13 residues. The CDR3 sequence: CASSQDRRGEQFF. The CDR3 DNA follows: TGTGCCAGCAGCCAAGATCGGCGGGGAGAGCAGTTCTTC.

This clone was seen a single time. V usage is TRBV19 and J usage is TRBJ1-4; perhaps TRBD1 as D (6 bases). The CDR3 loop spans 15 amino acids. The germline gives CDR1 LNHDA, CDR2 SQIVND (reference sequence). With 6 bases removed from V and 3 bases from J, the gap between germline ends came to 14 bases. The CDR3 coding sequence is TGTGCCAGTAGGCTAACAGGGAGGTCTAATGAAAAACTGTTTTTT. The encoded protein is CASRLTGRSNEKLFF.

The J gene is TRBJ2-3, the V gene TRBV23-1; D gene unclear. TRBV23-1 is marked as an open reading frame, function uncertain. The CDR3 extends over 14 amino acids. V was pared by 2 bases and J by 6 bases, with 12 bases between. The CDR3 region is CASSQEATRDTQYF. CDR3 DNA: TGCGCCAGCAGTCAAGAGGCAACCCGTGATACGCAGTATTTT.

The gene calls are TRBV28 and TRBJ2-7, with TRBD2 matching over 14 bases. This CDR3 spans 16 amino acids. V was clipped by 10 bases and J by 3 bases; unmatched bases: 11. From germline, CDR1 is MDHEN and CDR2 SYDVKM. Written as DNA, the CDR3 is TGTGCCACTTGCCCGGGACTAGCGGGAGTTAGCTACGAGCAGTACTTC. Encoded protein: CATCPGLAGVSYEQYF.

A single count supports this clone. The chain combines TRBV4-3 with TRBJ2-3; TRBD2 might be the D (5 bases). Trimming shortened V by 0 bases and J by 5 bases, and 12 bases separated the two germline ends. The CDR3 is made up of 15 amino acids. The germline gives CDR1 LGHNA, CDR2 YSLEER. This CDR3 reads CASSQDRRERDTQYF. For the CDR3, the DNA is TGCGCCAGCAGCCAAGATCGACGGGAAAGAGATACGCAGTATTTT.

CDR3 in DNA: TGCGCCAGCAGGGATACAGGAGCCTATAGGAAGACCCAGTACTTC. The encoded protein is CASRDTGAYRKTQYF. J is TRBJ2-5 and V is TRBV10-1, with D perhaps matching TRBD1 (5 bases). This CDR3 region has 15 residues. The germline gives CDR1 WNHNN, CDR2 SYGVQD (reference sequence). V dropped 6 bases and J dropped 6 bases, with 20 bases sitting between them.

This clone was seen a single time. The chain carries TRBV2 and TRBJ1-5; D ambiguous. CDR1 and CDR2 from the germline V gene are SNHLY and FYNNEI. V lost 4 bases to trimming and J lost 6 bases, with 16 bases between them. The length of the CDR3 is 15 residues. The CDR3 DNA is TGTGCCAGCAGTGGGACGATTCCTGGTAGTCAGCCCCAGCATTTT. It translates to CASSGTIPGSQPQHF. Using reference TRBV2 and TRBJ1-5 for the parts outside the CDR3, the full variable domain is EPEVTQTPSHQVTQMGQEVILRCVPISNHLYFYWYRQILGQKVEFLVSFYNNEISEKSEIFDDQFSVERPDGSNFTLKIRSTKLEDSAMYFCASSGTIPGSQPQHFGDGTRLSIL.

The count of this clone is one. This chain connects TRBV18 to TRBJ2-7; no reliable D call. V was trimmed by 2 bases and J by 2 bases, leaving 1 base between them. Germline lookup yields CDR1 KGHSH and CDR2 LQKENI. The CDR3 covers 11 residues. The CDR3 DNA reads TGTGCCAGCTCACCAGCCTACGAGCAGTACTTC. Translated, it gives CASSPAYEQYF.

V is TRBV6-5 and J is TRBJ2-7, with TRBD1 as a possible D gene (5 bases). Germline assignment: CDR1 MNHEY and CDR2 SVGAGI. The CDR3 loop spans 13 amino acids. Between the trimmed V and J ends, which lost 4 bases and 2 bases, there was a span of 9 bases. The CDR3 DNA is TGTGCCAGCAGTTCCCCAGGGACCTACGAGCAGTACTTC. It translates to CASSSPGTYEQYF.

The chain combines TRBV5-4 with TRBJ1-2, with TRBD1 identical over 7 bases. Trimming took 4 bases from V and 7 from J; bases not matched to a gene: 7. Germline CDR1 and CDR2: SGHNT and YYREEE (reference sequence). CDR3 length: 13 residues. The chain's CDR3 is CASSTGEAIGYTF. In DNA form, the CDR3 reads TGTGCCAGCAGCACAGGGGAGGCGATTGGCTACACCTTC.

The gene calls are TRBV11-2 and TRBJ2-7; 11 positions match TRBD2. The J segment lost 4 bases and the V segment lost 2 bases, leaving 4 bases of the junction unmatched. The CDR3 is 15 residues long. Germline lookup yields CDR1 SGHAT and CDR2 FQNNGV. CDR3 region: CASSLTSGSFYEQYF. For the CDR3, the DNA is TGTGCCAGCAGCTTAACTAGCGGGAGTTTTTACGAGCAGTACTTC.

This sequence joins TRBV5-1 and TRBJ1-3; no firm D call. Germline V gives CDR1 SGHRS, CDR2 YFSETQ. The CDR3 is made up of 15 amino acids. Trimming cost V 0 bases and J 4 bases, with 11 bases left between them. In nucleotides, the CDR3 is TGCGCCAGCAGCTTGGGGGTCCTAGGGGGAAACACCATATATTTT. Its translation is CASSLGVLGGNTIYF.

V is TRBV4-1 and J is TRBJ2-7; 7 bases are shared with TRBD1. The CDR3 is made up of 16 amino acids. The J segment lost 3 bases and the V segment lost 4 bases, leaving 12 bases of the junction unmatched. Germline V CDR1 and CDR2: MGHRA, YSYEKL. The CDR3 loop reads CASSPPGAGGVYEQYF. The DNA of the CDR3 is TGCGCCAGCAGCCCCCCCGGAGCAGGGGGAGTCTACGAGCAGTACTTC.

The CDR3 nucleotides read TGCGCCAGCAGCCAAGGGCGGGAGACATACGAGCAGTACTTC. This encodes CASSQGRETYEQYF. This chain uses TRBV5-1 with TRBJ2-7; 7 bases are a match to TRBD2. The CDR3 has 14 amino acids. Germline CDR1 and CDR2: SGHRS and YFSETQ. With V trimmed by 4 bases and J by 4 bases, 8 bases remained unmatched.

The chain joins TRBV27 to TRBJ2-3, with D unclear. Germline-derived CDR1 and CDR2 are MNHEY and SMNVEV (reference sequence). With 3 bases removed from V and 4 bases from J, the gap between germline ends came to 8 bases. CDR3 length: 13 residues. The CDR3 sequence is CASSFPRADTQYF. Here the CDR3 DNA reads TGTGCCAGCAGTTTTCCCCGGGCAGATACGCAGTATTTT.

The CDR3: CASSYLQYSYEQYF. The CDR3 nucleotides are TGTGCCAGCAGTTACCTGCAATACTCCTACGAGCAGTACTTC. The V gene is TRBV6-5, the J gene TRBJ2-7; D is unclear. This CDR3 spans 14 amino acids. Between the trimmed V and J ends, which lost 2 bases and 0 bases, there was a span of 8 bases. Germline V lookup: CDR1 MNHEY, CDR2 SVGAGI.

The rearrangement joins TRBV5-1 to TRBJ2-7; 15 bases line up with TRBD2. Per the germline V gene, CDR1 is SGHRS and CDR2 is YFSETQ. The CDR3 extends over 18 amino acids. The J segment lost 0 bases and the V segment lost 1 base, leaving 5 bases of the junction unmatched. The CDR3 nucleotides read TGCGCCAGCAGCTTGTCGGGACTAGCGGGAGGCCCCTCCTACGAGCAGTACTTC. Its protein product is CASSLSGLAGGPSYEQYF.

The chain employs TRBV28 and TRBJ2-1; D is ambiguous. From germline, CDR1 is MDHEN and CDR2 SYDVKM. The CDR3 spans 12 residues. Between the trimmed V and J ends, which lost 4 bases and 4 bases, there was a span of 5 bases. The CDR3 region has the DNA TGTGCCAGCAGTTGGGGTTACAATGAGCAGTTCTTC. Protein sequence: CASSWGYNEQFF. Together with reference TRBV28 and TRBJ2-1, the CDR3 gives the full variable domain: DVKVTQSSRYLVKRTGEKVFLECVQDMDHENMFWYRQDPGLGLRLIYFSYDVKMKEKGDIPEGYSVSREKKERFSLILESASTNQTSMYLCASSWGYNEQFFGPGTRLTVL.